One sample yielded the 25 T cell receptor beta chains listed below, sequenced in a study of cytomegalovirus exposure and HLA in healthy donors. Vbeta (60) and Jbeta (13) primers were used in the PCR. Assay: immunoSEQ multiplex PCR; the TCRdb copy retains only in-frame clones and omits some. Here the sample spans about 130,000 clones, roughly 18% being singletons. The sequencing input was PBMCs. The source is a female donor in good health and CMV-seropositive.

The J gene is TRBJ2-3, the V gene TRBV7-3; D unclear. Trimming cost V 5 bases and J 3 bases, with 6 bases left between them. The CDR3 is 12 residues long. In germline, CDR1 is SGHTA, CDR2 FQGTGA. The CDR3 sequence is CASSLETDTQYF. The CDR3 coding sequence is TGTGCCAGCAGCCTCGAGACAGATACGCAGTATTTT.

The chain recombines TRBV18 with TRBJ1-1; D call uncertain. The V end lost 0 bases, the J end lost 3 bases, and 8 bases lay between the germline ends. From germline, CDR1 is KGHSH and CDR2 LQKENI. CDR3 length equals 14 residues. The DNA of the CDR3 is TGTGCCAGCTCACCACCTAGCAGCGACACTGAAGCTTTCTTT. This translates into CASSPPSSDTEAFF. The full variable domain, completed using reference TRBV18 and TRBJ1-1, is NAGVMQNPRHLVRRRGQEARLRCSPMKGHSHVYWYRQLPEEGLKFMVYLQKENIIDESGMPKERFSAEFPKEGPSILRIQQVVRGDSAAYFCASSPPSSDTEAFFGQGTRLTVV.

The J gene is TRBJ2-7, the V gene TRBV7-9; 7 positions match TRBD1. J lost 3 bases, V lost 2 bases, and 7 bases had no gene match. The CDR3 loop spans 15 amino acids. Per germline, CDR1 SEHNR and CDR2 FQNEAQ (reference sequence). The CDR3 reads CASSLSVAGGYEQYF. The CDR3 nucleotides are TGTGCCAGCAGCTTATCGGTGGCAGGGGGCTACGAGCAGTACTTC.

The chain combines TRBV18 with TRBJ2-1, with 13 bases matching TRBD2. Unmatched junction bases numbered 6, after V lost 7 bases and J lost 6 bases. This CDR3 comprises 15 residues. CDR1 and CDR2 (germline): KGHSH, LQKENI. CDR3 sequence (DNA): TGTGCCAGCTGGGGACTAGCGGGGAGAAGCAATGAGCAGTTCTTC. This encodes CASWGLAGRSNEQFF.

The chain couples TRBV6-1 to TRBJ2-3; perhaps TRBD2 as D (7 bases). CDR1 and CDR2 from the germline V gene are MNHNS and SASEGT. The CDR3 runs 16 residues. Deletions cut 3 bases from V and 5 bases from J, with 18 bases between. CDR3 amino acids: CASSDPGREGGDTQYF. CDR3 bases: TGTGCCAGCAGTGACCCCGGCAGGGAGGGGGGAGATACGCAGTATTTT.

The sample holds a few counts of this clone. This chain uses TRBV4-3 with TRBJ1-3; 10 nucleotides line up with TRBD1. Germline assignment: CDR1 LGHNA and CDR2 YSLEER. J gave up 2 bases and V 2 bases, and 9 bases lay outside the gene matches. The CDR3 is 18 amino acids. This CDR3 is CASSQRGTGTGAGNTIYF. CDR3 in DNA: TGCGCCAGCAGCCAAAGAGGTACCGGGACAGGGGCTGGAAACACCATATATTTT.

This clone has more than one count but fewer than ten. Here the CDR3 DNA reads TGCGCCAGCAGCTTGGTGGGACAGGGGGCGGCTGGCAACACTGAAGCTTTCTTT. Residues: CASSLVGQGAAGNTEAFF. The chain recombines TRBV5-1 with TRBJ1-1; 12 positions match TRBD1. The germline CDR1 and CDR2 sequences are SGHRS and YFSETQ. The CDR3 spans 18 residues. Trimming at V came to 0 bases and at J to 2 bases, leaving 8 bases not matched to a gene.

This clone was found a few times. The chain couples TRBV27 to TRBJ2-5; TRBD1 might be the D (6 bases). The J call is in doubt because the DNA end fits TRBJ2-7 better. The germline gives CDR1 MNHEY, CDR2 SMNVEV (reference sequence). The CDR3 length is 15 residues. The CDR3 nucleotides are TGTGCCAGCAGTTTAACAATTAGGGGGTCCTACGAGCAGTACTTC. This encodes CASSLTIRGSYEQYF.

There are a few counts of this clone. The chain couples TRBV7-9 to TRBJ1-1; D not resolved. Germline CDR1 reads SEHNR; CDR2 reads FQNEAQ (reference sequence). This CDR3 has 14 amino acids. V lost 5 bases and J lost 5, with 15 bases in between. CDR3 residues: CASSVRRVSTEAFF. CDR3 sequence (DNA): TGTGCCAGCAGCGTGCGTCGGGTCTCGACTGAAGCTTTCTTT.

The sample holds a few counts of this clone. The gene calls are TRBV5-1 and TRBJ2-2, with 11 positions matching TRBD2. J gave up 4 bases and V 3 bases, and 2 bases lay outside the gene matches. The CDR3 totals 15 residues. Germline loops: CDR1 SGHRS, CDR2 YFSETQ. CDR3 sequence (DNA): TGCGCCAGCAGCTCTAGCGGGAGGAGCACCGGGGAGCTGTTTTTT. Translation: CASSSSGRSTGELFF.

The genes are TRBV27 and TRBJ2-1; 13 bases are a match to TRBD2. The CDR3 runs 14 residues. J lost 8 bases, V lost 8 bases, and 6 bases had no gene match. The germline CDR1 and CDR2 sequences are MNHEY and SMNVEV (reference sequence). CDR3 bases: TGTGCCAGCCGAGGGACTAGCGGGATCTATGAGCAGTTCTTC. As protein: CASRGTSGIYEQFF.

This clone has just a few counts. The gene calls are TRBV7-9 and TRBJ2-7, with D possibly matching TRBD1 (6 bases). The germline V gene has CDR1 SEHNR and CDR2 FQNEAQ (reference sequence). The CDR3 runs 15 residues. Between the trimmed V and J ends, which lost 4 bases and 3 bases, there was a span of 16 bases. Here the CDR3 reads CASSSVRTASYEQYF. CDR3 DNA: TGTGCCAGCAGCTCAGTCCGGACAGCTAGCTACGAGCAGTACTTC.

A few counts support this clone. The CDR3 reads CASSRGILYTEAFF. CDR3 in DNA: TGTGCCAGCTCACGGGGTATACTCTACACTGAAGCTTTCTTT. The chain couples TRBV6-7 to TRBJ1-1, with unresolved D. TRBV6-7 is annotated as an ORF whose role is uncertain. With 8 bases removed from V and 3 bases from J, the gap between germline ends came to 16 bases. The CDR3 is 14 residues long.

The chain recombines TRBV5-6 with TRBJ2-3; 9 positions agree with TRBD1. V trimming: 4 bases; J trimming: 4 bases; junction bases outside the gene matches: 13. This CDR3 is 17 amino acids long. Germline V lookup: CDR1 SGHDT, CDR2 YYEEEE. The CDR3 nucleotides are TGTGCCAGCAGCAGGGGAGGGACAGGGAGTTTTCCAGATACGCAGTATTTT. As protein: CASSRGGTGSFPDTQYF.

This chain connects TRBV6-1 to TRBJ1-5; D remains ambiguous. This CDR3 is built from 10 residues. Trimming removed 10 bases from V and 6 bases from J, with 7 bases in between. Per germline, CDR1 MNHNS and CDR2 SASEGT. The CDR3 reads CATAGQPQHF. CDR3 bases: TGTGCCACCGCAGGTCAGCCCCAGCATTTT.

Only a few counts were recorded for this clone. CDR3 sequence (DNA): TGTGCCAGCAGTGAATCCGCGGGAGCGGGCACAGATACGCAGTATTTT. This codes for CASSESAGAGTDTQYF. This chain links TRBV25-1 with TRBJ2-3, with 7 bases lining up with TRBD2. V shed 1 base, J shed 1 base, and the junction held 5 bases outside the gene matches. The CDR3 runs 16 residues. Germline values: CDR1 MGHDK, CDR2 SYGVNS.

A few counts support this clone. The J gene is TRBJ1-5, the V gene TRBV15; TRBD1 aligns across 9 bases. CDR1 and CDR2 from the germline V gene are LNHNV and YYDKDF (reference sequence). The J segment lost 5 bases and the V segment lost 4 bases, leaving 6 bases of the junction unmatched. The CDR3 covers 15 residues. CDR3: CATSTAGQGYQPQHF. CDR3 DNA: TGTGCCACCAGCACCGCAGGACAGGGGTATCAGCCCCAGCATTTT.

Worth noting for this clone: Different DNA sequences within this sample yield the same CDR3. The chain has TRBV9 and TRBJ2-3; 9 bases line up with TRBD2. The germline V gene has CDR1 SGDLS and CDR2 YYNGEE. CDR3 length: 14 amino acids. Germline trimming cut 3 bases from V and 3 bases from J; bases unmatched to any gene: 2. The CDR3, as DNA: TGTGCCAGCAGCGCGAGCGGGAGGACAGATACGCAGTATTTT. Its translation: CASSASGRTDTQYF. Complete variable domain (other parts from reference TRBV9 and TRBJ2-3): DSGVTQTPKHLITATGQRVTLRCSPRSGDLSVYWYQQSLDQGLQFLIQYYNGEERAKGNILERFSAQQFPDLHSELNLSSLELGDSALYFCASSASGRTDTQYFGPGTRLTVL.

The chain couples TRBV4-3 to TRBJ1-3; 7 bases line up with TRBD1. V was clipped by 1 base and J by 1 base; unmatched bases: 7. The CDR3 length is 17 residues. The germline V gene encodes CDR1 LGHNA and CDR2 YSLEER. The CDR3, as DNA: TGCGCCAGCAGCCAAGTCTTGGACAGGTTGTCTGGAAACACCATATATTTT. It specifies CASSQVLDRLSGNTIYF.

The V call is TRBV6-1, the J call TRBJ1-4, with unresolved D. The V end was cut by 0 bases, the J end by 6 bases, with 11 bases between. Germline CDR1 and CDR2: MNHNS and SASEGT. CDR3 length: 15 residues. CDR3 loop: CASSEATQPDEKLFF. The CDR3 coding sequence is TGTGCCAGCAGTGAAGCAACACAACCCGATGAAAAACTGTTTTTT.

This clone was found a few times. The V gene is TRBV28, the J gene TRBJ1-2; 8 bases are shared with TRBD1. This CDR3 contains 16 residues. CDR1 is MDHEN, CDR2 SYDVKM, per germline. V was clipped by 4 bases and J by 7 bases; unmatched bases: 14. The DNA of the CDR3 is TGTGCCAGCAGTTCCGAAACCTCGACAGGGGAGCGTGGCTACACCTTC. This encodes CASSSETSTGERGYTF.

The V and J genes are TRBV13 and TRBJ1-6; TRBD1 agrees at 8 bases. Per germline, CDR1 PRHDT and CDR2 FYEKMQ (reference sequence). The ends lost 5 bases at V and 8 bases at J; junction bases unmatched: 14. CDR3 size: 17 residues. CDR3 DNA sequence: TGTGCCAGCAGCAAAACTGGACAGGGAATCTCGGATTCACCCCTCCACTTT. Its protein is CASSKTGQGISDSPLHF.

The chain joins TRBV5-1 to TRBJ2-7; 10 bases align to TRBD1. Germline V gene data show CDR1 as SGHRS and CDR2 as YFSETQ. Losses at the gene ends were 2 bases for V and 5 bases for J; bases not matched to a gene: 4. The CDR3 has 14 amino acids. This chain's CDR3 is CASSFPGQGNEQYF. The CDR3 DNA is TGCGCCAGCAGCTTCCCGGGACAGGGGAACGAGCAGTACTTC.

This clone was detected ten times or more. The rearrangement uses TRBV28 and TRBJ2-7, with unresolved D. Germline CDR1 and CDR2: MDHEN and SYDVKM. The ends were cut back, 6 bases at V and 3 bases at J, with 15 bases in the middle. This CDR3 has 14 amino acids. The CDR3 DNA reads TGTGCCAGCAGAGCAGGAAGTTCCTACTACGAGCAGTACTTC. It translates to CASRAGSSYYEQYF.

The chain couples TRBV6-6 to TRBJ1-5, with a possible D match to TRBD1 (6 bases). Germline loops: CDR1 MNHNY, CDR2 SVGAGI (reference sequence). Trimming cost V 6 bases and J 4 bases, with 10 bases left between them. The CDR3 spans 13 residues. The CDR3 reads CASSPQGNQPQHF. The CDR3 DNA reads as TGTGCCAGCAGCCCCCAGGGGAATCAGCCCCAGCATTTT.